This TCR beta chain is drawn from a study of blood T cell repertoires in COVID-19. Overall study context: Researchers got acute and convalescent COVID-19 samples from the United States, Italy and Spain.

The table came from immunoSEQ multiplex PCR; TCRdb's copy has only in-frame clones and leaves some out. The sample has more than 350,000 clones, approximately 87% seen once. Losses at the gene ends were 3 bases for V and 4 bases for J; bases not matched to a gene: 10. Germline CDR1 reads SQVTM; CDR2 reads ANQGSEA. This CDR3 contains 15 residues. This receptor was taken from a woman aged 30 to 39 with COVID-19, enrolled during active disease. V gene TRBV29-1 combines with J gene TRBJ2-7, with 9 bases that match TRBD2. The sequenced sample consisted of peripheral blood. CDR3 in DNA: TGCAGCGTTGAGGTTGCGGGAGGGCCCTATTACGAGCAGTACTTC. As protein: CSVEVAGGPYYEQYF.